Each of the 30 T cell receptor beta chains below was sequenced from the same sample in a study of cytomegalovirus exposure and HLA in healthy donors. Vbeta (60) and Jbeta (13) primers were used in the PCR. TCRdb's copy holds only in-frame clones and misses some; the assay was immunoSEQ multiplex PCR. Recorded for this sample: about 150,000 clones. The sample taken for sequencing was PBMCs. Receptor source: a woman aged 50 to 65 in good health and CMV-seronegative.

The genes are TRBV10-3 and TRBJ2-7; D perhaps matches TRBD1 (5 bases). The CDR3 loop spans 12 amino acids. From germline, CDR1 is ENHRY and CDR2 SYGVKD. Between the trimmed V and J ends, which lost 4 bases and 2 bases, there was a span of 6 bases. Here the CDR3 reads CAISARAYEQYF. In DNA, the CDR3 is TGTGCCATCAGTGCCAGGGCCTACGAGCAGTACTTC.

The rearrangement uses TRBV18 and TRBJ2-5; a possible D gene is TRBD2 (6 bases). The ends were cut back, 3 bases at V and 3 bases at J, with 8 bases in the middle. Germline CDR1 is KGHSH and CDR2 is LQKENI. The CDR3 consists of 13 residues. The CDR3 loop reads CASSPSGEETQYF. CDR3 bases: TGTGCCAGCTCACCCTCGGGGGAAGAGACCCAGTACTTC.

The chain combines TRBV19 with TRBJ2-4, with 12 bases identical to TRBD2. This CDR3 is built from 17 residues. CDR1 LNHDA and CDR2 SQIVND come from the germline V gene (reference sequence). V gave up 5 bases and J gave up 6 bases; unmatched junction bases: 11. The CDR3 nucleotides read TGTGCCAGTAGTCCGAGGAGACTAGCGGGGGAGGGAAACATTCAGTACTTC. It encodes CASSPRRLAGEGNIQYF.

This chain connects TRBV27 to TRBJ1-2; 8 bases are shared with TRBD1. J gave up 8 bases and V 5 bases, and 10 bases lay outside the gene matches. Per the germline V gene, CDR1 is MNHEY and CDR2 is SMNVEV (reference sequence). The CDR3 runs 14 residues. The CDR3 loop reads CASSLRTGLEGYTF. The CDR3 DNA is TGTGCCAGCAGTCTACGGACAGGGCTGGAGGGCTACACCTTC.

The chain has TRBV6-5 and TRBJ2-3; TRBD1 is a possible D gene (6 bases). Looked up from germline, CDR1 is MNHEY and CDR2 is SVGAGI. Trimming removed 7 bases from V and 0 bases from J, with 11 bases in between. This CDR3 region has 14 residues. CDR3 sequence: CASTDSVSTDTQYF. The CDR3 coding sequence is TGTGCCAGCACGGACAGCGTTAGCACAGATACGCAGTATTTT.

The chain uses TRBV19 and TRBJ2-1; the match to TRBD2 covers 7 bases. The CDR3 length is 17 residues. Germline V gene sequence: CDR1 LNHDA, CDR2 SQIVND (reference sequence). With V trimmed by 1 base and J by 1 base, 7 bases remained unmatched. The DNA of the CDR3 is TGTGCCAGTAGTATAGGCTCCGGGGGGAGTTCCTACAATGAGCAGTTCTTC. Translation: CASSIGSGGSSYNEQFF. Full variable domain (outside the CDR3, taken from reference TRBV19 and TRBJ2-1): DGGITQSPKYLFRKEGQNVTLSCEQNLNHDAMYWYRQDPGQGLRLIYYSQIVNDFQKGDIAEGYSVSREKKESFPLTVTSAQKNPTAFYLCASSIGSGGSSYNEQFFGPGTRLTVL.

This chain links TRBV11-2 with TRBJ1-2; D remains unclear. CDR3 length equals 13 residues. The germline V gene has CDR1 SGHAT and CDR2 FQNNGV. Trimming removed 3 bases from V and 8 bases from J, with 13 bases in between. The CDR3 coding sequence is TGTGCCAGCAGCTTCGGTAGTCGGAGGGGCTACACCTTC. This codes for CASSFGSRRGYTF.

The V call is TRBV14, the J call TRBJ1-4; 7 nucleotides line up with TRBD1. The CDR3 sequence is 14 residues long. J lost 8 bases, V lost 7 bases, and 10 bases had no gene match. In germline, CDR1 is SGHDN, CDR2 FVKESK. Written as DNA, the CDR3 is TGTGCCAGCAACAACGGCAGGGGGGAGGAAAAACTGTTTTTT. Translated: CASNNGRGEEKLFF.

The chain links TRBV18 to TRBJ2-3, with 12 nucleotides matching TRBD1. Germline CDR1 and CDR2: KGHSH and LQKENI. The CDR3 covers 16 residues. The V and J ends lost 3 bases and 3 bases, in that order; junction bases with no gene match: 4. The CDR3 DNA is TGTGCCAGCTCACCTGGGACAGGGGGCGTAACAGATACGCAGTATTTT. Translation: CASSPGTGGVTDTQYF.

V usage is TRBV5-1 and J usage is TRBJ2-7; 12 bases fit TRBD1. J lost 7 bases, V lost 6 bases, and 8 bases had no gene match. Germline V gene data show CDR1 as SGHRS and CDR2 as YFSETQ. This CDR3 spans 14 amino acids. The CDR3 here is CASNEGQGAQEQYF. The DNA for the CDR3 is TGCGCCAGCAACGAGGGACAGGGGGCGCAAGAGCAGTACTTC.

The chain employs TRBV27 and TRBJ2-7, with 9 bases identical to TRBD2. CDR3 length equals 15 residues. Germline V gives CDR1 MNHEY, CDR2 SMNVEV (reference sequence). After removal of 2 bases from V and 3 bases from J, the junction contained 5 bases not matched to a gene. CDR3 residues: CASSLGGLALYEQYF. The CDR3 DNA reads TGTGCCAGCAGTTTAGGGGGACTAGCTCTCTACGAGCAGTACTTC.

The chain is built from TRBV5-1 and TRBJ1-1; weak D call: TRBD1 (5 bases). V gave up 3 bases and J gave up 4 bases, with 7 bases separating them. Germline V gene sequence: CDR1 SGHRS, CDR2 YFSETQ. The CDR3 has 12 residues. The CDR3 loop reads CASSSGRTEAFF. The CDR3 DNA sequence: TGCGCCAGCAGCTCAGGGCGCACTGAAGCTTTCTTT.

The chain recombines TRBV25-1 with TRBJ2-5, with TRBD1 matching 9 bases. This CDR3 contains 18 residues. J was trimmed by 11 bases and V by 3 bases; bases with no gene match: 22. CDR1 and CDR2 (germline): MGHDK, SYGVNS. CDR3 sequence (DNA): TGTGCCAGCAGTGACGGGACTTCCCCCGGGACAGGGCGGTTTCGGCAGTACTTC. This gives the protein CASSDGTSPGTGRFRQYF.

The chain is built from TRBV5-4 and TRBJ2-2, with 7 positions matching TRBD2. Trimming at V came to 4 bases and at J to 4 bases, leaving 10 bases not matched to a gene. There are 16 residues in the CDR3. Germline-derived CDR1 and CDR2 are SGHNT and YYREEE (reference sequence). CDR3 sequence (DNA): TGTGCCAGCAGCCCTATGTCCGGGACTACCACCGGGGAGCTGTTTTTT. Translating it yields CASSPMSGTTTGELFF.

This sequence joins TRBV5-4 and TRBJ1-1; 7 bases map to TRBD1. The V gene end was trimmed by 4 bases and the J gene end by 4 bases; junction bases not matched to a gene: 7. The CDR3 is 14 amino acids. Germline V gives CDR1 SGHNT, CDR2 YYREEE (reference sequence). The CDR3: CASSIKGGRTEAFF. In DNA form, the CDR3 reads TGTGCCAGCAGCATCAAAGGGGGCCGCACTGAAGCTTTCTTT.

This sequence joins TRBV9 and TRBJ1-1; D unclear. V lost 2 bases to trimming and J lost 3 bases, with 8 bases between them. This CDR3 has 13 residues. Germline CDR1 is SGDLS and CDR2 is YYNGEE. In nucleotides, the CDR3 is TGTGCCAGCAGCGTTCGGGTAGACACTGAAGCTTTCTTT. Protein product: CASSVRVDTEAFF.

The chain recombines TRBV7-3 with TRBJ2-5; 13 bases map to TRBD2. The CDR3 has 15 amino acids. The germline V gene has CDR1 SGHTA and CDR2 FQGTGA. V was pared by 5 bases and J by 5 bases, with 5 bases of the junction left unmatched. CDR3 sequence reads: CASSPTSGGRETQYF. The CDR3 nucleotides are TGTGCCAGCAGCCCGACTAGCGGGGGGCGGGAGACCCAGTACTTC.

This rearrangement joins TRBV7-3 to TRBJ1-2, with D possibly TRBD1 on 5 matching bases. The CDR3 is made up of 13 amino acids. V lost 4 bases and J lost 7, with 13 bases in between. Germline loops: CDR1 SGHTA, CDR2 FQGTGA. Here the CDR3 DNA reads TGTGCCAGCAGCTCCCAGGGTTCAGGTGGCTACACCTTC. This translates into CASSSQGSGGYTF.

CDR3 in DNA: TGTGCCAGCAGTTTTCAGGAGGGGAGGAGTGAAAAACTGTTTTTT. It translates to CASSFQEGRSEKLFF. The chain employs TRBV28 and TRBJ1-4; a weak D match, TRBD1 (5 bases). Germline values: CDR1 MDHEN, CDR2 SYDVKM. This CDR3 contains 15 residues. With 3 bases removed from V and 7 bases from J, the gap between germline ends came to 15 bases.

This chain connects TRBV6-6 to TRBJ1-2; 8 bases line up with TRBD1. This CDR3 has 14 amino acids. Germline V gene sequence: CDR1 MNHNY, CDR2 SVGAGI (reference sequence). V lost 6 bases to trimming and J lost 5 bases; unmatched junction nucleotides: 8. The CDR3 loop reads CASRPPGQAYGYTF. CDR3 nucleotide sequence: TGTGCCAGCAGGCCACCGGGACAGGCGTATGGCTACACCTTC.

The gene calls are TRBV4-3 and TRBJ1-2; no firm D call. The CDR3 runs to 14 residues. V was pared by 2 bases and J by 10 bases, with 17 bases between. The germline CDR1 and CDR2 sequences are LGHNA and YSLEER. For the CDR3, the DNA is TGCGCCAGCAGCCAATACGTGGTACCACAGCTCTACACCTTC. Its protein is CASSQYVVPQLYTF.

The chain combines TRBV19 with TRBJ2-7, with 7 nucleotides matching TRBD1. V shed 5 bases and J 0 bases; nucleotides not matched to a gene: 7. CDR1 is LNHDA and CDR2 is SQIVND in the germline V gene (reference sequence). The CDR3 is 15 residues long. CDR3 loop: CASSSTGQISYEQYF. In DNA, the CDR3 is TGTGCCAGTAGTTCGACAGGGCAAATCTCCTACGAGCAGTACTTC.

The chain carries TRBV18 and TRBJ2-1; possibly TRBD2 for D (6 bases). Trimming removed 8 bases at V and 15 bases at J, with 20 bases between. Germline V gene sequence: CDR1 KGHSH, CDR2 LQKENI. The CDR3 extends over 12 amino acids. The CDR3 sequence is CASGDAEAGRFF. The CDR3 coding sequence is TGTGCCAGCGGGGATGCGGAGGCGGGGCGGTTCTTC.

The chain has TRBV6-5 and TRBJ2-3; TRBD1 matches 9 bases. V shed 6 bases and J 5 bases; nucleotides not matched to a gene: 9. CDR1 is MNHEY and CDR2 is SVGAGI in the germline V gene. The CDR3 is made up of 15 amino acids. This CDR3 reads CASRVRGTGLDTQYF. The CDR3 bases are TGTGCCAGCAGAGTTAGAGGGACAGGGTTAGATACGCAGTATTTT.

The rearrangement links TRBV28 to TRBJ2-7; a possible D gene is TRBD1 (5 bases). Trimming removed 9 bases at V and 9 bases at J, with 21 bases between. Germline CDR1 MDHEN, CDR2 SYDVKM. CDR3 length: 13 residues. CDR3 in amino acids: CASRSSGASGQYF. The CDR3 bases are TGTGCCAGTCGCAGCTCTGGGGCCTCGGGGCAGTACTTC.

The chain recombines TRBV29-1 with TRBJ1-4; D gene unclear. CDR3 length equals 13 residues. CDR1 and CDR2 (germline): SQVTM, ANQGSEA. The germline V and J ends were trimmed by 4 bases and 3 bases, with 9 bases remaining between them. CDR3 coding DNA: TGCAGCGTTGGTATAACTCCTAATGAAAAACTGTTTTTT. This gives the protein CSVGITPNEKLFF.

V usage is TRBV30 and J usage is TRBJ2-7; possibly TRBD2 for D (7 bases). This CDR3 has 13 amino acids. Trimming cost V 4 bases and J 6 bases, with 16 bases left between them. Germline-derived CDR1 and CDR2 are GTSNPN and SVGIG (reference sequence). CDR3 sequence reads: CAWIRGAMGEQYF. CDR3 nucleotides: TGTGCCTGGATACGGGGGGCGATGGGCGAGCAGTACTTC. Combining the CDR3 with reference TRBV30 and TRBJ2-7 gives the whole variable domain SQTIHQWPATLVQPVGSPLSLECTVEGTSNPNLYWYRQAAGRGLQLLFYSVGIGQISSEVPQNLSASRPQDRQFILSSKKLLLSDSGFYLCAWIRGAMGEQYFGPGTRLTVT.

The chain links TRBV11-2 to TRBJ1-1, with TRBD1 as a possible D gene (6 bases). Trimming took off 2 bases at V and 5 bases at J, with 15 bases between the two ends. The germline V gene has CDR1 SGHAT and CDR2 FQNNGV. CDR3 length: 15 residues. This CDR3 reads CASSLRTGSGTEAFF. The CDR3 DNA follows: TGTGCCAGCAGCTTAAGAACAGGGTCAGGGACTGAAGCTTTCTTT.

This chain joins TRBV2 and TRBJ1-4, with 9 bases lining up with TRBD1. The ends lost 4 bases at V and 7 bases at J; junction bases unmatched: 7. CDR3 length: 15 residues. Germline V gives CDR1 SNHLY, CDR2 FYNNEI. CDR3 region: CASSVDRGWGEKLFF. The CDR3, as DNA: TGTGCCAGCAGTGTGGACAGGGGTTGGGGTGAAAAACTGTTTTTT.

This chain connects TRBV12-5 to TRBJ1-5; the D gene is possibly TRBD1 (6 bases). V shed 5 bases and J shed 5 bases, with 10 bases lying between them. Germline V gene sequence: CDR1 LGHNT, CDR2 FRNRAP. This CDR3 is built from 13 residues. The CDR3 DNA sequence: TGTGCTAGTGGTGGACAGCTTGATCAGCCCCAGCATTTT. Protein product: CASGGQLDQPQHF.